The rows below give T cell receptor beta chains drawn from one sample of a study of shared clonotypes between healthy human individuals. Assay used: immunoSEQ multiplex PCR; TCRdb lists only in-frame clones, some missing. Among a few million clones listed, approximately 93% were seen once. Sequenced: naive CD4+ T cells from PBMCs. These receptors all come from a man younger than 30 in good health. Some clones in this sample may be carry-over from other donors' samples. Both conserved end residues are part of each CDR3. The D gene is left open where the match is weak.

j_call,d_call,v_call,cdr3_aa,cdr3_nt
TRBJ2-3,NA,TRBV1,CTSSQVSIAYYTDTQYF,TGCACCAGCAGCCAAGTCAGTATAGCGTATTACACAGATACGCAGTATTTT
TRBJ1-1,TRBD1,TRBV11-2,CASSFDRANTEAFF,TGTGCCAGCAGCTTTGACAGGGCGAACACTGAAGCTTTCTTT
TRBJ1-5,TRBD1,TRBV18,CASSPAGTGGGNQPQHF,TGTGCCAGCTCACCGGCCGGGACAGGGGGCGGCAATCAGCCCCAGCATTTT
TRBJ2-7,NA,TRBV18,CASSGGAMASYEQYF,TGTGCCAGCTCAGGGGGGGCCATGGCGTCGTACGAGCAGTACTTC
TRBJ1-1,NA,TRBV4-2,CASSQPDRGTEAFF,TGTGCCAGCAGCCAACCCGACCGGGGCACTGAAGCTTTCTTT
TRBJ2-2,NA,TRBV28,CASSLPRDTGELFF,TGTGCCAGCAGCCTCCCCCGGGACACCGGGGAGCTGTTTTTT
TRBJ2-1,NA,TRBV7-2,CASSLGARIEQFF,TGTGCCAGCAGCTTAGGGGCTAGGATTGAGCAGTTCTTC
TRBJ2-7,TRBD2,TRBV7-9,CASSSRGGLAGEQYF,TGTGCCAGCTCCTCGAGAGGGGGACTAGCAGGCGAGCAGTACTTC
TRBJ2-7,NA,TRBV20-1,CSAGIGLEQYF,TGCAGTGCTGGAATCGGTCTAGAGCAGTACTTC
TRBJ2-7,TRBD1,TRBV10-3,CAISRDRAYEQYF,TGTGCCATCAGCCGGGACAGGGCCTACGAGCAGTACTTC